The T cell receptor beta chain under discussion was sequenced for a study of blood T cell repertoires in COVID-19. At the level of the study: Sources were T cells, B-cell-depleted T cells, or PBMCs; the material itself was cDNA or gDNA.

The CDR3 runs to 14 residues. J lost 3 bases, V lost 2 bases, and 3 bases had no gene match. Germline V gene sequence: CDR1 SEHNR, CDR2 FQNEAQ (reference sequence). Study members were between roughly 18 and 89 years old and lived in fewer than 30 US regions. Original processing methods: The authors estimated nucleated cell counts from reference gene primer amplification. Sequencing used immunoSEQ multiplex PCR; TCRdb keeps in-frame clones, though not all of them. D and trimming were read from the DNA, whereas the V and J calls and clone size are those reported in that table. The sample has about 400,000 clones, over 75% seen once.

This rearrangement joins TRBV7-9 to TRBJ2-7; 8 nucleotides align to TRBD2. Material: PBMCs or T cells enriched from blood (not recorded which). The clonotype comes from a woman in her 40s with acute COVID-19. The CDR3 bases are TGTGCCAGCAGCTTACTTAGCGGGGACTACGAGCAGTACTTC. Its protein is CASSLLSGDYEQYF. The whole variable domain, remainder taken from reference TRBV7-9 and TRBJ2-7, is DTGVSQNPRHKITKRGQNVTFRCDPISEHNRLYWYRQTLGQGPEFLTYFQNEAQLEKSRLLSDRFSAERPKGSFSTLEIQRTEQGDSAMYLCASSLLSGDYEQYFGPGTRLTVT.